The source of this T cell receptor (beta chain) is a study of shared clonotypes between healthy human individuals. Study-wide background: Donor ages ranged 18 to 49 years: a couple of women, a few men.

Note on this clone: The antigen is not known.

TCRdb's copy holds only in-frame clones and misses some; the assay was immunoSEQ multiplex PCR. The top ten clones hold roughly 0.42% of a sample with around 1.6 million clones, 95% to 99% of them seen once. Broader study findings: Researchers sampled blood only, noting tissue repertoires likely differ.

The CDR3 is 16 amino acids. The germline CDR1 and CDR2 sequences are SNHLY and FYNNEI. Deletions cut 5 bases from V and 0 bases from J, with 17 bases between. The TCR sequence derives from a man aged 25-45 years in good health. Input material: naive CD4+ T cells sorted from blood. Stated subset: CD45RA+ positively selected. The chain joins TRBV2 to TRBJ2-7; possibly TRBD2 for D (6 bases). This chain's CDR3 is CASSPEGGPPSYEQYF. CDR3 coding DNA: TGTGCCAGCAGTCCGGAGGGCGGACCCCCCTCCTACGAGCAGTACTTC. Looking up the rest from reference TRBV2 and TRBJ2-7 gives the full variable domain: EPEVTQTPSHQVTQMGQEVILRCVPISNHLYFYWYRQILGQKVEFLVSFYNNEISEKSEIFDDQFSVERPDGSNFTLKIRSTKLEDSAMYFCASSPEGGPPSYEQYFGPGTRLTVT.